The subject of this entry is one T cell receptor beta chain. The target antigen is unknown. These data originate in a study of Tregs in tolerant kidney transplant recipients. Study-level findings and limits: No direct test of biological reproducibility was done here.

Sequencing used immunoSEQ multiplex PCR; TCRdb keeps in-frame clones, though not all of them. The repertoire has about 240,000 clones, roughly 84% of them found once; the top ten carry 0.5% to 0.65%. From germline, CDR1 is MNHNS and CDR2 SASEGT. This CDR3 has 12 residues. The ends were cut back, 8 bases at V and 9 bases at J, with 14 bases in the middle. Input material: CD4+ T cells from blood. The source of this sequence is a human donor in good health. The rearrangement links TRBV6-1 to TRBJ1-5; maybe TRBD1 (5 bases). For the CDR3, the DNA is TGTGCCAGCTGGGACGGCCTCTTGCCCCAGCATTTT. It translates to CASWDGLLPQHF.